This record concerns one T cell receptor beta chain sequence. The data derive from a study of blood T cell repertoires in COVID-19. About the research overall: Whether acute or convalescent, the COVID-19 samples came from the United States, Italy and Spain. The analysed material was cDNA or gDNA that came from T cells, B-cell-depleted T cells, or PBMCs.

As processed by the authors: Estimation of nucleated cell counts relied on the amplification of reference gene primers. The table came from immunoSEQ multiplex PCR; TCRdb's copy has only in-frame clones and leaves some out. The V and J calls and clone size are taken from that table; D and trimming were inferred from the DNA. The sample lists about 150,000 clones; approximately 80% were seen once. CDR1 SNHLY and CDR2 FYNNEI come from the germline V gene. Between the trimmed V and J ends, which lost 0 bases and 4 bases, there was a span of 9 bases. This CDR3 contains 14 residues. The clonotype was recovered from a human donor in a cohort sampled during active COVID-19. The sequencing input was peripheral blood. The chain couples TRBV2 to TRBJ1-2, with a tentative D call TRBD1 (5 bases). The CDR3, as DNA: TGTGCCAGCAGTGAAGCTCGGGGGAGCTATGGCTACACCTTC. It encodes CASSEARGSYGYTF.